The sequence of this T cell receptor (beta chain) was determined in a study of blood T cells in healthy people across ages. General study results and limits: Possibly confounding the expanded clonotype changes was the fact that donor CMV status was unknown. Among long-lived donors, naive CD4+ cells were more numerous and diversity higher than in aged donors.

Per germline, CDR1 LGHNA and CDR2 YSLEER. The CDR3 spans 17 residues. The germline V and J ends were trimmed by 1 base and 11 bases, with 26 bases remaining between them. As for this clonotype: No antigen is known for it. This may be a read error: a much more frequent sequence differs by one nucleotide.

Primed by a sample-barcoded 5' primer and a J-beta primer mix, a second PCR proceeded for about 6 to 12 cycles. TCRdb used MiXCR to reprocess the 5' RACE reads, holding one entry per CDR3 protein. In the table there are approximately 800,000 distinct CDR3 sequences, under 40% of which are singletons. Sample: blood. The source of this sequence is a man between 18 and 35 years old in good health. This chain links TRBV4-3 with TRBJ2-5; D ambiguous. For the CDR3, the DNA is TGCGCCAGCAGCCAAGGCCGGGCCCAGACGCTCTTCAATGAGCAGTACTTC. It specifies CASSQGRAQTLFNEQYF.